The TCR beta chain under discussion was sequenced for a study of blood T cell repertoires in COVID-19. Study-wide context: COVID-19 samples, acute and convalescent, were from the United States, Italy and Spain. PBMCs, B-cell-depleted T cells, or T cells provided the cDNA or gDNA that made up the material.

Germline-derived CDR1 and CDR2 are ENHRY and SYGVKD. V shed 10 bases, J shed 6 bases, and the junction held 4 bases outside the gene matches. The CDR3 has 13 residues. Source study methods: Estimation of nucleated cell counts was performed using reference gene primer amplification. TCRdb's copy holds only in-frame clones and misses some; the assay was immunoSEQ multiplex PCR. Clone size and the V and J calls come from that table; the DNA yielded D and trimming. In the table there are roughly 180,000 clones, 85% to 90% of which are singletons. The sample consisted of peripheral blood. This receptor was obtained from an older woman with acute or convalescent COVID-19. The genes are TRBV10-3 and TRBJ2-1, with 12 nucleotides matching TRBD1. The CDR3 DNA reads TGTGCCAGCCGGGACAGGGGGCTCAATGAGCAGTTCTTC. It specifies CASRDRGLNEQFF.